This T cell receptor (beta chain) was found in a study of T cells in Graves' hyperthyroidism and ophthalmopathy. The overall study: Peripheral blood was acquired at first diagnosis, ahead of any therapy whatsoever.

This clonotype appeared many times. The CDR3 contains 14 residues. The V gene end was trimmed by 3 bases and the J gene end by 4 bases; junction bases not matched to a gene: 4. Germline CDR1 is LGHDT and CDR2 is YNNKEL (reference sequence). Amplification of TCR beta CDR3 regions was performed using RNA transcripts as template. Primed by the HTBI set, a first-round RT-PCR was run on the TCR CDR3. TCRdb redid the calling of the multiplex PCR reads with MiXCR, one entry per CDR3 protein. The data contain under 300,000 distinct CDR3 sequences, roughly 15% of them singletons. The receptor was derived from a woman aged 40 to 55 with Graves' hyperthyroidism that later progressed to Graves' ophthalmopathy. The chain joins TRBV3-1 to TRBJ2-3; 7 bases are a match to TRBD2. Material for sequencing was blood. CDR3 protein: CASSQGRVADTQYF. DNA for the CDR3: TGTGCCAGCAGCCAGGGGAGGGTCGCAGATACGCAGTATTTT.